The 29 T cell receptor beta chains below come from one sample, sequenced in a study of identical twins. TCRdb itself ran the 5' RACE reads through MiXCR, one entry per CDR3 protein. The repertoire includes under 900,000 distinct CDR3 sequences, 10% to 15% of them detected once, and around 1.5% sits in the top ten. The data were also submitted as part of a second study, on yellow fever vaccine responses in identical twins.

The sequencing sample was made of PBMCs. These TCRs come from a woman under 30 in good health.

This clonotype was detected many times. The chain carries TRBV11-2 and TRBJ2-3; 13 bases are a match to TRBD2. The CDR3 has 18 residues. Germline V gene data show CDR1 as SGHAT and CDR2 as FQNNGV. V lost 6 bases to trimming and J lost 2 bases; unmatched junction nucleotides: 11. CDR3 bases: TGTGCCAGCAGAGATTATTTCGGACTAGCGGGGGCCACAGATACGCAGTATTTT. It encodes CASRDYFGLAGATDTQYF. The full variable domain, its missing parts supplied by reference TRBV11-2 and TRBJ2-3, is EAGVAQSPRYKIIEKRQSVAFWCNPISGHATLYWYQQILGQGPKLLIQFQNNGVVDDSQLPKDRFSAERLKGVDSTLKIQPAKLEDSAVYLCASRDYFGLAGATDTQYFGPGTRLTVL.

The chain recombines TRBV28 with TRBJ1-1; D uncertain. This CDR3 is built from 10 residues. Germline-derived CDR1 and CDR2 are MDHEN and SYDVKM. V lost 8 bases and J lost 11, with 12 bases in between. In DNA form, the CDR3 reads TGTGCCAGCGGCCGGATGCATGCTTTCTTT. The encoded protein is CASGRMHAFF. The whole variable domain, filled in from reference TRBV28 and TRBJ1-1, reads DVKVTQSSRYLVKRTGEKVFLECVQDMDHENMFWYRQDPGLGLRLIYFSYDVKMKEKGDIPEGYSVSREKKERFSLILESASTNQTSMYLCASGRMHAFFGQGTRLTVV.

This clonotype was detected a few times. This CDR3 is CASSSGGRLGDTQYF. CDR3 sequence (DNA): TGTGCCAGCAGCTCAGGGGGTAGATTAGGAGATACGCAGTATTTT. This sequence joins TRBV7-3 and TRBJ2-3, with 7 bases lining up with TRBD1. The V gene end was trimmed by 4 bases and the J gene end by 5 bases; junction bases not matched to a gene: 9. Germline values: CDR1 SGHTA, CDR2 FQGTGA. The CDR3 covers 15 residues.

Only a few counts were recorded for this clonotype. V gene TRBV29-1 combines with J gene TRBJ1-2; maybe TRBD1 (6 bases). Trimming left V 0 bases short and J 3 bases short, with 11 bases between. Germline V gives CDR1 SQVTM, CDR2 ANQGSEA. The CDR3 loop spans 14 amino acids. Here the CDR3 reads CSVEDSDRYYGYTF. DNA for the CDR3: TGCAGCGTTGAAGATTCGGACAGATACTATGGCTACACCTTC.

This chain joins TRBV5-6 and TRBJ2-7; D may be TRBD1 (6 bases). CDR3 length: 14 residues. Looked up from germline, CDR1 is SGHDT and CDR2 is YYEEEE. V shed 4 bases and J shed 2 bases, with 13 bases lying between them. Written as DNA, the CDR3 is TGTGCCAGCAGCGCCAGTGGACAGACCTACGAGCAGTACTTC. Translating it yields CASSASGQTYEQYF.

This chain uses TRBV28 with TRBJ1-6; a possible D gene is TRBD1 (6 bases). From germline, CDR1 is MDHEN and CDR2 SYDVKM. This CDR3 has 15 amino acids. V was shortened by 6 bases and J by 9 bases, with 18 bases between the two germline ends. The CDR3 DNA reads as TGTGCCAGCAGATTCACAGGGCTACAGGTTTCACCCCTCCACTTT. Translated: CASRFTGLQVSPLHF.

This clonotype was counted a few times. DNA for the CDR3: TGCAGCGTGGCGACTAGCGGGAGTTGGTATGAGCAGTTCTTC. It codes for CSVATSGSWYEQFF. The J gene is TRBJ2-1, the V gene TRBV29-1; 12 positions match TRBD2. CDR3 length: 14 residues. Germline-derived CDR1 and CDR2 are SQVTM and ANQGSEA. The J segment lost 8 bases and the V segment lost 6 bases, leaving 8 bases of the junction unmatched.

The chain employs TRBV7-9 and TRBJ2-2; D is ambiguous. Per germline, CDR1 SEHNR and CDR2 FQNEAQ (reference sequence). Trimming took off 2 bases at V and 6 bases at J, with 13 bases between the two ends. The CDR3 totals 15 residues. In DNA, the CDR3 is TGTGCCAGCAGCTTAACCGCGTCATCCCCCGGGGAGCTGTTTTTT. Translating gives CASSLTASSPGELFF. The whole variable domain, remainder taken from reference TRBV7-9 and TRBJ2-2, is DTGVSQNPRHKITKRGQNVTFRCDPISEHNRLYWYRQTLGQGPEFLTYFQNEAQLEKSRLLSDRFSAERPKGSFSTLEIQRTEQGDSAMYLCASSLTASSPGELFFGEGSRLTVL.

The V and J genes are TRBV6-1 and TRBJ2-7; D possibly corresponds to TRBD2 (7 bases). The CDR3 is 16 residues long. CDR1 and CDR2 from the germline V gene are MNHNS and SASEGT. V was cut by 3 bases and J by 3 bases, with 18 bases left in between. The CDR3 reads CASSDGRGAYNYEQYV. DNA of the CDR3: TGTGCCAGCAGTGATGGTCGGGGGGCGTATAACTACGAGCAGTACGTC.

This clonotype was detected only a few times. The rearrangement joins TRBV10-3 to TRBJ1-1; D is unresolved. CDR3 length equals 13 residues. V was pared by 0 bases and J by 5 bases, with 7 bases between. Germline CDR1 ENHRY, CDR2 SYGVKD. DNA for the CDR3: TGTGCCATCAGTGAGTCGGAGCCTACTGAAGCTTTCTTT. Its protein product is CAISESEPTEAFF.

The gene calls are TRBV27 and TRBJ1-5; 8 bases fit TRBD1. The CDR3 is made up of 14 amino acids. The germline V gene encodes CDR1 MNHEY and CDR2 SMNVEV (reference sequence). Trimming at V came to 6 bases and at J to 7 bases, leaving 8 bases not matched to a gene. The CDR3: CASSLYRGVQPQHF. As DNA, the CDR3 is TGTGCCAGCAGCCTCTACAGGGGGGTCCAGCCCCAGCATTTT.

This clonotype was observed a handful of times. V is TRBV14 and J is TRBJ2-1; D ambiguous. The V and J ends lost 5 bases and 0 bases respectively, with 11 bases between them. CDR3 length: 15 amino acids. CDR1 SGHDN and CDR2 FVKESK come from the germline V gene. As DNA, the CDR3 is TGTGCCAGCAGCGTAGACTTCAACTCCTACAATGAGCAGTTCTTC. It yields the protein CASSVDFNSYNEQFF.

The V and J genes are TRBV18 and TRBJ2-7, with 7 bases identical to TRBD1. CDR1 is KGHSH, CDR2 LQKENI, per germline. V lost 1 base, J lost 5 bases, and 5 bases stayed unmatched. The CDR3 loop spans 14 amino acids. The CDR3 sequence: CASSPRQGSHEQYV. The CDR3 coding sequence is TGTGCCAGCTCACCACGACAGGGTTCCCACGAGCAGTACGTC.

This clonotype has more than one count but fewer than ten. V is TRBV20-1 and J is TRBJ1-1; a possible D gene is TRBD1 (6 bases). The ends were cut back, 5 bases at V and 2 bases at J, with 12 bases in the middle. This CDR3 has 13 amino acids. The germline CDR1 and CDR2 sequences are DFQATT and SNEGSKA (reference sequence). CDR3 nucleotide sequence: TGCAGTGCTCCACAGGGTCGTAACACTGAAGCTTTCTTT. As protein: CSAPQGRNTEAFF.

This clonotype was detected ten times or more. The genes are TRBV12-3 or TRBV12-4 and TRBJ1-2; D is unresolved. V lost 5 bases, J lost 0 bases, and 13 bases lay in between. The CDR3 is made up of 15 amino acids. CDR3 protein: CASSQAVSTNYGYTF. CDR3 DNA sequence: TGTGCCAGCAGTCAAGCGGTCAGCACTAACTATGGCTACACCTTC.

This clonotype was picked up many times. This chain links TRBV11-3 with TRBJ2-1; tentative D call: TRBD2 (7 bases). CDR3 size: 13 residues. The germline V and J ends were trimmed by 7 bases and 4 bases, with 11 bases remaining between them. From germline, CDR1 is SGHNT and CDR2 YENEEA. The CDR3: CASTKGGYNEQFF. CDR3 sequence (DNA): TGTGCCAGCACCAAGGGGGGGTACAATGAGCAGTTCTTC.

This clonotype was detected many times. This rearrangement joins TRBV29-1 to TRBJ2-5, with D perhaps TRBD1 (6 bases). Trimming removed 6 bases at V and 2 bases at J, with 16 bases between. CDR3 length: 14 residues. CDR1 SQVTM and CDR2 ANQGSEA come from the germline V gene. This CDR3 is CSVGMTGKQETQYF. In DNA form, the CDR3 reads TGCAGCGTCGGTATGACAGGCAAACAAGAGACCCAGTACTTC.

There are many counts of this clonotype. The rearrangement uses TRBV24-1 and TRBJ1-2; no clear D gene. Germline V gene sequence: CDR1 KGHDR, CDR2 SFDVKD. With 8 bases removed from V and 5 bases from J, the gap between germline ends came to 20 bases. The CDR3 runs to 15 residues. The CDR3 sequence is CATIVSYEGGYGYTF. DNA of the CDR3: TGTGCCACCATAGTCAGTTATGAGGGTGGTTATGGCTACACCTTC.

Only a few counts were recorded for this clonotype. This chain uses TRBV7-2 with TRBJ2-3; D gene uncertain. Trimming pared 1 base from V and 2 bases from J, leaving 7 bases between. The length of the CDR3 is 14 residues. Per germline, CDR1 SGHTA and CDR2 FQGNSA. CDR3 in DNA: TGTGCCAGCAGCTTAGTACTTAACACAGATACGCAGTATTTT. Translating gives CASSLVLNTDTQYF.

For the CDR3, the DNA is TGTGCCAGCAGTTTCCGACAGGGAATTACCTTATCCACTGAAGCTTTCTTT. Translating gives CASSFRQGITLSTEAFF. The rearrangement links TRBV12-3 or TRBV12-4 to TRBJ1-1, with 7 bases matching TRBD1. The length of the CDR3 is 17 residues. V dropped 3 bases and J dropped 4; count of bases not matched to a gene: 14.

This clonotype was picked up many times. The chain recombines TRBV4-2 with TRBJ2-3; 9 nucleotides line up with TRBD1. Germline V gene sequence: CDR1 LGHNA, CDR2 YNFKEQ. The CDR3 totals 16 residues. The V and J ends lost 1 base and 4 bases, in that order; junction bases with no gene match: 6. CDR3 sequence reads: CASSQAGQGISDTQYF. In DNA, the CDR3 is TGTGCCAGCAGCCAAGCTGGACAGGGGATATCAGATACGCAGTATTTT.

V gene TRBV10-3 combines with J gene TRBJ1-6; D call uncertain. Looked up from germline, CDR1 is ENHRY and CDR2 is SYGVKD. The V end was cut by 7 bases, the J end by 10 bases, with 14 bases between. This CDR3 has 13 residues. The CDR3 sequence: CAITSSIGSPLHF. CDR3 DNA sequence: TGTGCCATCACTTCTTCGATTGGCTCACCCCTCCACTTT.

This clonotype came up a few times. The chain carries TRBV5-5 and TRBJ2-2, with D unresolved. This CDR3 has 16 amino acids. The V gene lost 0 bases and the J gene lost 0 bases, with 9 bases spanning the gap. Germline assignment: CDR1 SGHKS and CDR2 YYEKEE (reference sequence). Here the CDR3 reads CASSLVRVSNTGELFF. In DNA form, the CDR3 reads TGTGCCAGCAGCTTGGTTAGGGTTTCGAACACCGGGGAGCTGTTTTTT. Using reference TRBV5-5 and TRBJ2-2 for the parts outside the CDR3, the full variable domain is DAGVTQSPTHLIKTRGQQVTLRCSPISGHKSVSWYQQVLGQGPQFIFQYYEKEERGRGNFPDRFSARQFPNYSSELNVNALLLGDSALYLCASSLVRVSNTGELFFGEGSRLTVL.

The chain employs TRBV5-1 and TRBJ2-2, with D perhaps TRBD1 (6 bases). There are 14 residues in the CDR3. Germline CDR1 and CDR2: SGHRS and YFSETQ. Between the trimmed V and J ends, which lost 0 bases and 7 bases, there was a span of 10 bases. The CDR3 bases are TGCGCCAGCAGCTTGGCCGGGACAAGCGGGGAGCTGTTTTTT. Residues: CASSLAGTSGELFF. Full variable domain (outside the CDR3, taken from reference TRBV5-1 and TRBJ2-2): KAGVTQTPRYLIKTRGQQVTLSCSPISGHRSVSWYQQTPGQGLQFLFEYFSETQRNKGNFPGRFSGRQFSNSRSEMNVSTLELGDSALYLCASSLAGTSGELFFGEGSRLTVL.

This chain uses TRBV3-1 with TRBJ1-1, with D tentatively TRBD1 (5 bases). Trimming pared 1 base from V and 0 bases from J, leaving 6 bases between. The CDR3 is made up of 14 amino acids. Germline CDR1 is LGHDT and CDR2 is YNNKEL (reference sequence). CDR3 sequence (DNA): TGTGCCAGCAGCCAAGGGGGGGTGAACACTGAAGCTTTCTTT. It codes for CASSQGGVNTEAFF.

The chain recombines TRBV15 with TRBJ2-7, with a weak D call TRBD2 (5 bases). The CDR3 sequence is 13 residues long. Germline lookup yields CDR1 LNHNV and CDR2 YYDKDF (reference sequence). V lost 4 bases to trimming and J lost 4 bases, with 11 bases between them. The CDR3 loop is CATSKKTGYEQYV. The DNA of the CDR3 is TGTGCCACCAGCAAAAAGACGGGGTACGAGCAGTACGTC.

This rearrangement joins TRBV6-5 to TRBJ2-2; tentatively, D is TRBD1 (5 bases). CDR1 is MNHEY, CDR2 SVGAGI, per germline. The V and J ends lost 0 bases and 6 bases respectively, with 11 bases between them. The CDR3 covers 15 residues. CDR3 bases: TGTGCCAGCAGTTACTCTAGGGGTGGGCCCGGGGAGCTGTTTTTT. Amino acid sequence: CASSYSRGGPGELFF.

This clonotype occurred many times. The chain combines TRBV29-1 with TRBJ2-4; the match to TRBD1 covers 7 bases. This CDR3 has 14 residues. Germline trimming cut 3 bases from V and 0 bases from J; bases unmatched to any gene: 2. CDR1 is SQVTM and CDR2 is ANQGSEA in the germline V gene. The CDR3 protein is CSVETGLAKNIQYF. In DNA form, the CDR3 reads TGCAGCGTTGAGACAGGGTTAGCCAAAAACATTCAGTACTTC.

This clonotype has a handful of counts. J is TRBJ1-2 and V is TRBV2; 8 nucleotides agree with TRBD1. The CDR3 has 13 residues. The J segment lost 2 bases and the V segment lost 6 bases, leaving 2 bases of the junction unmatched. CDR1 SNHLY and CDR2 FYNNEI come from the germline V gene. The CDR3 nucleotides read TGTGCCAGCAGAAACAGGGGGAACTATGGCTACACCTTC. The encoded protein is CASRNRGNYGYTF.